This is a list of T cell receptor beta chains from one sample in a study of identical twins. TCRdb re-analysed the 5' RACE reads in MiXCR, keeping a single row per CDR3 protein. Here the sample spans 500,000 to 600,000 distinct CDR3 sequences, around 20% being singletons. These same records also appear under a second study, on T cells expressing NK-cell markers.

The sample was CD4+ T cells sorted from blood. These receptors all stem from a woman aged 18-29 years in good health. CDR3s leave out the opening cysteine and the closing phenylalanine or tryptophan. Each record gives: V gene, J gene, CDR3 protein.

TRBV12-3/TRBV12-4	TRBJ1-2	ASRDRDIHDYGYT
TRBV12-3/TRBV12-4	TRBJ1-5	ASSFRGRQPQH
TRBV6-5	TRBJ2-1	ASSYGLARNEQF
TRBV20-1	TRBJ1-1	SARKGHTNTEAF
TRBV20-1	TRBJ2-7	SAILAGGLYEQY
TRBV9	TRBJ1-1	ASSAFGSEAF
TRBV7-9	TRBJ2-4	ASSLGTPAKNIQY
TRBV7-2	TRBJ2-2	ASSLQANTGELF
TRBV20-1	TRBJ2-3	SARQGADTQY
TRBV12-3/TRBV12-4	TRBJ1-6	ASSRTSSAPLH
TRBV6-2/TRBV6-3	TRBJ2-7	ASRPLAGGDEQY
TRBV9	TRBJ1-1	ASSAGRGWGTEAF
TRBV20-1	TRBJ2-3	SARPTSDSTDTQY
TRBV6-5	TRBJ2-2	ASSYLTGLPGELF
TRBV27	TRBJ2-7	ASRVTGGPPGEQY
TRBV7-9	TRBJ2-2	ASSFPGPPNTGELF
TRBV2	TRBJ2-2	ASIRGHTGELF
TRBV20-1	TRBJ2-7	SARDRTGGTYEQY
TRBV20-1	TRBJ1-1	SAMTNTEAF
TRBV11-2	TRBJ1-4	ASTLLRGGSTEKLF
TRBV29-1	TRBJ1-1	SAVGQGNTEAF
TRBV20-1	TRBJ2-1	SASGLAKNEQF
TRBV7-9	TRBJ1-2	ASSARTGYT
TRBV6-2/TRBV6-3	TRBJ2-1	ASSYGDREGNEQF
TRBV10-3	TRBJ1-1	AIIDAEGTEAF
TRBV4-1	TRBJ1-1	ASSQNRGQDTEAF
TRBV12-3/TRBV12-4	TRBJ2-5	ASSQRGAIETQY
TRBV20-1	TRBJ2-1	SASGTNNNEQF
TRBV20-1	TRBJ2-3	SAWASGSTDTQY
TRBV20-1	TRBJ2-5	SARPSGYQETQY
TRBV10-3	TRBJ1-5	AISESGAQPQH
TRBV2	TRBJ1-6	ASSEGGVYSPLH
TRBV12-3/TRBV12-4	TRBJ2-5	ASSWAGRDRQTQY
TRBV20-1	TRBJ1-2	SATPAGYT
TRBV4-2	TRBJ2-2	ASSRIFRDTDTGELF
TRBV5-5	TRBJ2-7	ASSLGTGGIYEQY
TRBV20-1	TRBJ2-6	SARDKTEASGANVLT
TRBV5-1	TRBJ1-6	ASSLGDNSPLH
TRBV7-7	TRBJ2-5	ASSLGASGSFEETQY
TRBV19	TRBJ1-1	ASNSYRGDTEAF
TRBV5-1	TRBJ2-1	ASSLLSSGSNEQF
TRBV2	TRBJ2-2	ASSGDIHTGELF
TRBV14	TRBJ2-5	ASSQQGGTQY
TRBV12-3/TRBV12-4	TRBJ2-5	ASSLRGTPPGETQY
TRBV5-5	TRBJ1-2	ASNVGTSHYGYT
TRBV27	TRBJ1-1	ASSLEPGAEAF
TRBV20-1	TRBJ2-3	SARLAGVLDTQY
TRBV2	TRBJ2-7	ASGGFWGNEQY
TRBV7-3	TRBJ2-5	ASSSGTERTQY
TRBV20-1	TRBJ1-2	SARNGPSYGYT
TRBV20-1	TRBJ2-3	SAIGQKNTDTQY
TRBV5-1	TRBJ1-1	ASSSTAMNTEAF
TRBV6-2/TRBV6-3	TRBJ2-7	ASTRDSYEQY